This TCR beta chain was recorded in a study of CD8+CD57+ T cells in acquired aplastic anemia. Selection for sequencing was limited to patients who had shown CD8+CD57+ cell expansion by flow cytometry. Each patient carried a diagnosis of severe acquired aplastic anemia. A note on this clonotype: The junction does not match germline at one end; this may be a read error.

Germline values: CDR1 MGHDK, CDR2 SYGVNS. This CDR3 is built from 21 residues. Genomic DNA was employed as the template in profiling TCR beta VDJ and CDR3. TCRdb recomputed calls from the reads with MiXCR, one row per CDR3 protein. The sample records roughly 160,000 distinct CDR3 sequences, 71% being singletons. Sequencing used sorted CD4+, CD8+, or CD8+CD57+ T cells (not recorded which) from PBMCs. This chain links TRBV25-1 with TRBJ2-4; 8 nucleotides line up with TRBD1. The receptor was derived from a human donor with aplastic anemia. The CDR3 loop reads CASSGMEPGQVSTGAKHIQYF. The CDR3 nucleotides are TGTGCCAGCAGTGGCATGGAGCCGGGACAGGTGTCGACGGGAGCCAAACACATTCAGTACTTC.